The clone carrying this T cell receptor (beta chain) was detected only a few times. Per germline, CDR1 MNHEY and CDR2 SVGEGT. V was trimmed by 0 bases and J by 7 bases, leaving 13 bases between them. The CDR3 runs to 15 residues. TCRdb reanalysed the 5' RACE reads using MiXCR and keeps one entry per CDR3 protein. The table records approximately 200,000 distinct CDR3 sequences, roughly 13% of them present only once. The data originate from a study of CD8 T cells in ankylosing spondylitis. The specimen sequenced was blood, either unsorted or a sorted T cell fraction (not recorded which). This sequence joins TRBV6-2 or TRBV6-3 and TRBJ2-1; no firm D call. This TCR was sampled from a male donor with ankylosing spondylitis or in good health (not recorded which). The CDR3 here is CASSYSRARANEQFF. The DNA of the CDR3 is TGTGCCAGCAGTTACTCCCGGGCGCGAGCTAATGAGCAGTTCTTC.